The source of this T cell receptor beta chain is a study of T cells in Graves' hyperthyroidism and ophthalmopathy. From RNA transcripts, TCR beta CDR3 regions were amplified. Carried out on the TCR CDR3, a first-round RT-PCR used the HTBI primer set. Using its own MiXCR run on the multiplex PCR reads, TCRdb lists one record per CDR3 protein. The table lists hundreds of thousands of distinct CDR3 sequences, 14% of them singletons. Germline CDR1 SGHTA, CDR2 FQGNSA. The CDR3 is 17 residues long. V trimming: 2 bases; J trimming: 1 base; junction bases outside the gene matches: 9. PBMCs stemmed from less than 13 ml fresh peripheral blood. This clonotype was recorded many times. What it recognizes is unknown. Study results and caveats: It was a median approximately 7.1 months before onset that the model predicted ophthalmopathy.

The chain links TRBV7-2 to TRBJ1-2; 8 bases line up with TRBD1. The receptor was isolated from a woman younger than 30 with Graves' hyperthyroidism. Sequencing was done on a sample of blood. This CDR3 reads CASSLYGDRTYNYGYTF. CDR3 nucleotide sequence: TGTGCCAGCAGCTTATATGGGGACAGGACTTATAACTATGGCTACACCTTC.